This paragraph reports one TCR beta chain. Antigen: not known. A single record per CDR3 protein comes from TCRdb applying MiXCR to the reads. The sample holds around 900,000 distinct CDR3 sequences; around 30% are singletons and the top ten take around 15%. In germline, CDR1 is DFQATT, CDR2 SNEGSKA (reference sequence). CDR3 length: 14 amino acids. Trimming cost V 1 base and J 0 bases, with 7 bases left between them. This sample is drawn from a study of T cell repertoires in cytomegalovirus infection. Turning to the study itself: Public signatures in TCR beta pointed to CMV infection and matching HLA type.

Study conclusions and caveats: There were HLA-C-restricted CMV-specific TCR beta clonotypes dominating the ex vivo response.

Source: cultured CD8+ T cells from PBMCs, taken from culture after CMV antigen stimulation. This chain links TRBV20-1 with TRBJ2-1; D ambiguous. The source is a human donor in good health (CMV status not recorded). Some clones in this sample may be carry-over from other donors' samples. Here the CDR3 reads CSARVRTSYNEQFF. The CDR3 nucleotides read TGCAGTGCTAGAGTGCGGACCTCCTACAATGAGCAGTTCTTC.